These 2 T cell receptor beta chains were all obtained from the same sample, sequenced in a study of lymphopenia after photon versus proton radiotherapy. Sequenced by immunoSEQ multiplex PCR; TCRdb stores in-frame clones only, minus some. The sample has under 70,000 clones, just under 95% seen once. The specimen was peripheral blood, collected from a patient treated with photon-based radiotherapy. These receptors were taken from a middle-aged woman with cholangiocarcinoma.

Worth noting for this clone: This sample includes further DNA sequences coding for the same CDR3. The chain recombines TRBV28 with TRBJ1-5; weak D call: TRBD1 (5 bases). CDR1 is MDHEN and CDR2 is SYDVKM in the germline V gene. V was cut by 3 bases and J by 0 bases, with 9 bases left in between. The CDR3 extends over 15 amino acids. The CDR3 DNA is TGTGCCAGCAGTTTGGGGGGTTATAGCAATCAGCCCCAGCATTTT. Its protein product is CASSLGGYSNQPQHF.

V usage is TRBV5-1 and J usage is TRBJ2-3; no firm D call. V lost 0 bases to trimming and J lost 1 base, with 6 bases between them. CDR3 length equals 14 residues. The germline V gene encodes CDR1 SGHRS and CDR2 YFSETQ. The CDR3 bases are TGCGCCAGCAGCTTGGCCGGACGCACAGATACGCAGTATTTT. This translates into CASSLAGRTDTQYF.